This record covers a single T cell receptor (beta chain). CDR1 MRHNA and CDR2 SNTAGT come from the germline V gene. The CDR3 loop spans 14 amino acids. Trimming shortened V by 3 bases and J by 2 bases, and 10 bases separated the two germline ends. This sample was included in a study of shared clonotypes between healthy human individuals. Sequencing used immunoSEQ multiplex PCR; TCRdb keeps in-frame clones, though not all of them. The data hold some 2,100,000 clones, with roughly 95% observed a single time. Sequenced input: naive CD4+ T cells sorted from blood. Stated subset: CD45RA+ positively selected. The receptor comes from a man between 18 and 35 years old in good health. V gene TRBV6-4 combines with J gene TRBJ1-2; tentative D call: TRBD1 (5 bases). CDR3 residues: CASSEGLGNYGYTF. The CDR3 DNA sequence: TGTGCCAGCAGTGAGGGGCTGGGGAACTATGGCTACACCTTC.